This T cell receptor (beta chain) appears in the sequencing data of a study of cytomegalovirus exposure and HLA in healthy donors. Study in general: Unique TCR beta sequences numbering some 110 million came from 150 million to 200 million T cells in an earlier analysis. Overall study findings and caveats: In an earlier analysis, productive rearrangement rates for most beta V segments clustered near 87% or 30%. Common viral pathogens were later found to be apparently linked to several of the most significant clusters.

As concerns this clone: Its antigen is not known.

CDR3 size: 11 residues. The V and J ends lost 6 bases and 8 bases, in that order; junction bases with no gene match: 5. In germline, CDR1 is DFQATT, CDR2 SNEGSKA (reference sequence). A multiplex PCR was run with 60 Vbeta primers and 13 Jbeta primers. Original handling: A later analysis tallied tens of millions of unique TCR beta chains, roughly 11 million of them shared. Sequencing was performed with immunoSEQ multiplex PCR; in TCRdb, only in-frame clones are kept and a portion is missing. V, J and clone size are taken as reported in that table, and D and trimming were inferred from the DNA itself. The table includes 95,000 to 130,000 clones, 60% to 85% detected once.

Sequenced material: PBMCs. This chain links TRBV20-1 with TRBJ1-2; 8 bases are shared with TRBD1. The sequence was collected from a woman younger than 30 in good health and CMV-seronegative. This chain's CDR3 is CSATGQGGYTF. As DNA, the CDR3 is TGCAGTGCGACCGGACAGGGAGGCTACACCTTC.